These 27 T cell receptor beta chains share one sample of origin, sequenced in a study of cytomegalovirus exposure and HLA in healthy donors. The PCR contained 60 Vbeta and 13 Jbeta primers. Sequencing was performed with immunoSEQ multiplex PCR; in TCRdb, only in-frame clones are kept and a portion is missing. The sample yields around 200,000 clones, over 70% seen once. Sequencing was performed on PBMCs. These TCRs come from a man in his fifties in good health and CMV-seronegative.

The rearrangement links TRBV7-8 to TRBJ2-7; a possible D gene is TRBD1 (6 bases). CDR1 is SGHVS, CDR2 FQNEAQ, per germline. The CDR3 length is 14 residues. The V and J ends lost 5 bases and 2 bases respectively, with 13 bases between them. The CDR3 region has the DNA TGTGCCAGCAGCCCTACGGGACAAGCCTACGAGCAGTACTTC. Its protein is CASSPTGQAYEQYF.

The chain couples TRBV6-6 to TRBJ2-7; no definite D call. This CDR3 spans 13 amino acids. CDR1 and CDR2 from the germline V gene are MNHNY and SVGAGI (reference sequence). Trimming stripped 8 bases from V and 3 bases from J, with 14 bases between. The CDR3 loop reads CASSLVYGYEQYF. DNA for the CDR3: TGTGCCAGCTCTTTGGTCTATGGCTACGAGCAGTACTTC.

The chain joins TRBV10-3 to TRBJ2-1; TRBD2 matches 8 bases. Germline lookup yields CDR1 ENHRY and CDR2 SYGVKD. V shed 0 bases, J shed 9 bases, and the junction held 7 bases outside the gene matches. The CDR3 covers 15 residues. Here the CDR3 reads CAISESTIAGSEQFF. CDR3 nucleotide sequence: TGTGCCATCAGTGAGTCGACGATAGCGGGGAGTGAGCAGTTCTTC.

Concerning this clone itself: One end of the junction does not line up with germline, which may come from a read error. The chain uses TRBV7-9 and TRBJ1-1; D is undetermined. This CDR3 comprises 13 residues. Per germline, CDR1 SEHNR and CDR2 FQNEAQ (reference sequence). CDR3 residues: CSSSLNLNTEAFF. In DNA form, the CDR3 reads TGTTCCAGCAGCTTAAACTTGAACACTGAAGCTTTCTTT.

V is TRBV15 and J is TRBJ1-4; a possible D gene is TRBD1 (6 bases). This CDR3 region has 15 residues. From germline, CDR1 is LNHNV and CDR2 YYDKDF (reference sequence). V lost 8 bases to trimming and J lost 3 bases, with 16 bases between them. In DNA form, the CDR3 reads TGTGCCACCGGGAGAGGGGGGCCAGCTAATGAAAAACTGTTTTTT. Its protein product is CATGRGGPANEKLFF.

The chain links TRBV2 to TRBJ2-3; 9 bases map to TRBD1. The V gene end was trimmed by 8 bases and the J gene end by 6 bases; junction bases not matched to a gene: 6. Per the germline V gene, CDR1 is SNHLY and CDR2 is FYNNEI. This CDR3 is built from 13 residues. The DNA for the CDR3 is TGTGCCAGCGGGACAGGGAAAGGGGATACGCAGTATTTT. This codes for CASGTGKGDTQYF.

The chain's CDR3 is CASSIGTGREQYF. In DNA, the CDR3 is TGCGCCAGCAGTATCGGGACAGGGCGCGAGCAGTACTTC. The gene calls are TRBV10-2 and TRBJ2-7, with 9 nucleotides matching TRBD1. V lost 5 bases to trimming and J lost 6 bases; unmatched junction nucleotides: 5. Germline V gene sequence: CDR1 WSHSY, CDR2 SAAADI. The CDR3 covers 13 residues.

This rearrangement joins TRBV5-1 to TRBJ1-6, with D maybe TRBD1 (6 bases). Germline lookup yields CDR1 SGHRS and CDR2 YFSETQ. The V and J ends lost 3 bases and 4 bases respectively, with 14 bases between them. This CDR3 comprises 16 residues. CDR3 nucleotide sequence: TGCGCCAGCAGCTCCACAGGGCCGGTTTATAATTCACCCCTCCACTTT. Translation gives CASSSTGPVYNSPLHF.

The chain recombines TRBV5-1 with TRBJ1-3, with a possible D match to TRBD1 (5 bases). V lost 0 bases to trimming and J lost 0 bases, with 10 bases between them. This CDR3 has 16 amino acids. CDR1 is SGHRS and CDR2 is YFSETQ in the germline V gene. This chain's CDR3 is CASSLETASSGNTIYF. CDR3 nucleotide sequence: TGCGCCAGCAGCTTGGAGACAGCGTCCTCTGGAAACACCATATATTTT. The complete variable domain, with remaining parts taken from reference TRBV5-1 and TRBJ1-3, reads KAGVTQTPRYLIKTRGQQVTLSCSPISGHRSVSWYQQTPGQGLQFLFEYFSETQRNKGNFPGRFSGRQFSNSRSEMNVSTLELGDSALYLCASSLETASSGNTIYFGEGSWLTVV.

The CDR3 DNA is TGTGCCAGCAGCGTAGGAGACAGTCCTAGTGAAAAACTGTTTTTT. Amino acid sequence: CASSVGDSPSEKLFF. The chain employs TRBV9 and TRBJ1-4, with D possibly being TRBD1 (5 bases). V gave up 0 bases and J gave up 7 bases, with 13 bases separating them. CDR1 is SGDLS, CDR2 YYNGEE, per germline. CDR3 length equals 15 residues.

Notes on this clone: An end of the junction does not agree with germline; a read error may underlie this. This CDR3 reads CSSSLEGGGSTEAFF. CDR3 nucleotides: TGTTCCAGCAGCTTAGAAGGGGGTGGGAGCACTGAAGCTTTCTTT. The V gene is TRBV7-9, the J gene TRBJ1-1, with D perhaps TRBD1 (6 bases). The CDR3 has 15 residues. The germline CDR1 and CDR2 sequences are SEHNR and FQNEAQ (reference sequence).

The chain links TRBV6-5 to TRBJ2-7, with 12 bases identical to TRBD1. This CDR3 comprises 15 residues. The trim removed 6 bases at V and 5 bases at J, leaving 8 bases unmatched. In germline, CDR1 is MNHEY, CDR2 SVGAGI. The DNA of the CDR3 is TGTGCCAGCAGATCAGGGACAGGGGGCTACGACGAGCAGTACTTC. Translating it yields CASRSGTGGYDEQYF.

Points on this clone: At one boundary the junction diverges from the germline segment, which might be a read error. CDR3 in DNA: TGTTCCAGCAGCTATGGGACAGGAGGGGTTATGAACACTGAAGCTTTCTTT. Translated: CSSSYGTGGVMNTEAFF. The chain recombines TRBV7-9 with TRBJ1-1; 8 bases are shared with TRBD1. Per the germline V gene, CDR1 is SEHNR and CDR2 is FQNEAQ (reference sequence). This CDR3 has 17 residues.

This clone appeared a single time. The V gene is TRBV4-1, the J gene TRBJ2-7; 10 bases are shared with TRBD2. The CDR3 covers 14 residues. V was pared by 4 bases and J by 5 bases, with 5 bases of the junction left unmatched. CDR1 MGHRA and CDR2 YSYEKL come from the germline V gene. The CDR3 DNA is TGCGCCAGCAGCCCGGGACTAGCGATACACGAGCAGTACTTC. Translation gives CASSPGLAIHEQYF.

The chain is built from TRBV9 and TRBJ1-2; 7 bases are shared with TRBD1. The CDR3 loop spans 19 amino acids. Germline-derived CDR1 and CDR2 are SGDLS and YYNGEE. V was pared by 0 bases and J by 5 bases, with 19 bases of the junction left unmatched. In DNA form, the CDR3 reads TGTGCCAGCAGCGTAGAAGGTATTGGGACAGAGCTTCAACCTTATGGCTACACCTTC. This codes for CASSVEGIGTELQPYGYTF.

This chain joins TRBV19 and TRBJ1-5; D perhaps matches TRBD1 (6 bases). CDR3 size: 15 residues. CDR1 LNHDA and CDR2 SQIVND come from the germline V gene (reference sequence). V dropped 4 bases and J dropped 6 bases, with 16 bases sitting between them. In nucleotides, the CDR3 is TGTGCCAGTAGTACAGAGGGCAGGGGAATTCAGCCCCAGCATTTT. It translates to CASSTEGRGIQPQHF.

The V and J genes are TRBV2 and TRBJ1-2; TRBD1 matches at 10 bases. The germline V gene encodes CDR1 SNHLY and CDR2 FYNNEI. The CDR3 has 13 residues. V was pared by 5 bases and J by 8 bases, with 5 bases of the junction left unmatched. The CDR3 DNA reads TGTGCCAGCAGTACCGGACAGGGGGACGGCTACACCTTC. Translated: CASSTGQGDGYTF.

The V gene is TRBV6-5, the J gene TRBJ1-5, with a weak D call TRBD1 (5 bases). V was clipped by 6 bases and J by 3 bases, with 15 bases between them. This CDR3 region has 15 residues. Per the germline V gene, CDR1 is MNHEY and CDR2 is SVGAGI. The CDR3 bases are TGTGCCAGCAGCCCCCCGGGGGGGTTCAATCAGCCCCAGCATTTT. Protein sequence: CASSPPGGFNQPQHF.

This clone was counted only a few times. This chain joins TRBV28 and TRBJ2-7, with D perhaps matching TRBD1 (5 bases). This CDR3 is built from 12 residues. Germline-derived CDR1 and CDR2 are MDHEN and SYDVKM. With 6 bases removed from V and 6 bases from J, the gap between germline ends came to 12 bases. The CDR3 nucleotides read TGTGCCAGCAGAAAAGGGGTCGCCGAGCAGTACTTC. Amino acids: CASRKGVAEQYF. The entire variable domain, with the rest obtained from reference TRBV28 and TRBJ2-7, is as follows: DVKVTQSSRYLVKRTGEKVFLECVQDMDHENMFWYRQDPGLGLRLIYFSYDVKMKEKGDIPEGYSVSREKKERFSLILESASTNQTSMYLCASRKGVAEQYFGPGTRLTVT.

This clone came up a few times. The chain recombines TRBV27 with TRBJ1-5; 7 bases are shared with TRBD1. The length of the CDR3 is 16 residues. The germline CDR1 and CDR2 sequences are MNHEY and SMNVEV (reference sequence). V lost 2 bases, J lost 2 bases, and 6 bases stayed unmatched. The CDR3, as DNA: TGTGCCAGCAGTTTAAGGTACAGGGGCGGCAATCAGCCCCAGCATTTT. Translating gives CASSLRYRGGNQPQHF.

The V and J genes are TRBV5-6 and TRBJ2-3; TRBD1 agrees at 7 bases. Germline V gene data show CDR1 as SGHDT and CDR2 as YYEEEE. V shed 4 bases and J 6 bases; nucleotides not matched to a gene: 8. There are 14 residues in the CDR3. The CDR3 region is CASSLQGRLDTQYF. The CDR3 nucleotides are TGTGCCAGCAGCCTACAGGGGCGATTGGATACGCAGTATTTT.

This rearrangement joins TRBV9 to TRBJ1-2, with D uncertain. With 0 bases removed from V and 3 bases from J, the gap between germline ends came to 15 bases. CDR1 is SGDLS, CDR2 YYNGEE, per germline. This CDR3 has 16 amino acids. The CDR3, as DNA: TGTGCCAGCAGCGTAGCTGATGCGGGGAAGTACTATGGCTACACCTTC. Protein sequence: CASSVADAGKYYGYTF.

The rearrangement joins TRBV5-1 to TRBJ2-5; D ambiguous. The CDR3 consists of 14 residues. The germline V gene encodes CDR1 SGHRS and CDR2 YFSETQ. V was shortened by 7 bases and J by 4 bases, with 17 bases between the two germline ends. The CDR3 coding sequence is TGCGCCAGCCGGTCGGGTGAGGCGGCAGAGACCCAGTACTTC. It codes for CASRSGEAAETQYF.

J is TRBJ2-2 and V is TRBV7-2, with D possibly being TRBD1 (6 bases). CDR3 size: 14 residues. Trimming stripped 5 bases from V and 6 bases from J, with 13 bases between. The germline gives CDR1 SGHTA, CDR2 FQGNSA. The DNA for the CDR3 is TGTGCCAGCAGCCCGCTAGGGGGTCCCGGGGAGCTGTTTTTT. It yields the protein CASSPLGGPGELFF.

This clone was seen just once. This sequence joins TRBV19 and TRBJ1-2, with D unresolved. V lost 5 bases to trimming and J lost 5 bases, with 15 bases between them. The germline CDR1 and CDR2 sequences are LNHDA and SQIVND (reference sequence). This CDR3 comprises 14 residues. The CDR3 DNA reads as TGTGCCAGTAGTTGGGAGGTACGGGGATATGGCTACACCTTC. Protein product: CASSWEVRGYGYTF.

The rearrangement joins TRBV18 to TRBJ2-3; 13 bases agree with TRBD2. The CDR3 sequence is 16 residues long. With V trimmed by 5 bases and J by 2 bases, 4 bases remained unmatched. Looked up from germline, CDR1 is KGHSH and CDR2 is LQKENI. The CDR3 DNA reads as TGTGCCAGCTCATCAACTAGCGGGGGGGCCACAGATACGCAGTATTTT. It is translated as CASSSTSGGATDTQYF.

The chain is built from TRBV25-1 and TRBJ1-4; no definite D call. There are 12 residues in the CDR3. Trimming took 3 bases from V and 9 from J, leaving 8 bases between them. Germline V lookup: CDR1 MGHDK, CDR2 SYGVNS. The CDR3 protein is CASSDGNKKLFF. DNA of the CDR3: TGTGCCAGCAGTGACGGGAATAAAAAACTGTTTTTT.